These T cell receptor beta chains were read from a single sample in a study of CXCR3-negative and CXCR3-positive naive CD8 T cells. TCRdb re-called the 5' RACE reads and catalogs CDR3 proteins one per entry, DNA excluded. The listing contains about 9,600 distinct CDR3 sequences. Sequencing was done on a sample of naive CXCR3- CD8+ T cells from blood. The receptors were sampled from a human donor in good health. Some clones in this sample may be carry-over from other donors' samples. Each CDR3 is given with its conserved first and last residue. Fields, in order: J gene, V gene, clone size, CDR3 protein. Size is stated for part of the rows, as once, few or many counts, or as a class when the clone is expanded.

TRBJ2-3,TRBV7-9,medium-sized,CASSRGAVLTDTQYF
TRBJ2-3,TRBV9,.,CASSVAGVLTDTQYF
TRBJ2-2,TRBV29-1,medium-sized,CSVEDSSGRATGELFF
TRBJ2-3,TRBV7-9,medium-sized,CASSFSGTEYTDTQYF
TRBJ2-1,TRBV2,.,CASSEGLAFDEQFF
TRBJ1-2,TRBV5-8,.,CASSLMGQMYGYTF
TRBJ2-1,TRBV28,.,CASSSGLANYNEQFF
TRBJ2-1,TRBV2,.,CASSESTIFNEQFF
TRBJ2-1,TRBV20-1,.,CSAISGRSGNEQFF
TRBJ2-2,TRBV29-1,.,CSVESTSGIGSTGELFF
TRBJ1-2,TRBV29-1,medium-sized,CSVEGPGPDGYTF
TRBJ1-2,TRBV5-6,.,CASSFGTDYGYTF